This T cell receptor beta chain was profiled in a study of OX40 agonist ivuxolimab in advanced cancers. In the study overall: The diagnoses of dose-escalation patients were hepatocellular carcinoma, melanoma, renal cell or head and neck cancer. Study conclusions and caveats: At 0.1 to 3.0 mg/kg, CD4+ and CD8+ blood T cells expanded clonally by week 6.

Data came from immunoSEQ multiplex PCR; TCRdb stores just in-frame clones and leaves some out. The sample has 75,000 to 100,000 clones; less than 85% are singletons. About this clone itself: What it recognizes is unknown.

Germline assignment: CDR1 MNHNS and CDR2 SASEGT. V was trimmed by 5 bases and J by 5 bases, leaving 16 bases between them. This CDR3 contains 14 residues. The sequences come from CD4+ or CD8+ T cells sorted from blood, collected in a trial of the OX40 agonist ivuxolimab. The sequence was obtained from an adult with an advanced solid tumor such as melanoma, head and neck, liver or kidney cancer. The V and J genes are TRBV6-1 and TRBJ2-7; either TRBD1 or TRBD2 may supply D (7 bases each). The CDR3 nucleotides are TGTGCCAGCAGTCTGACAGGGAGGGAAAACGAGCAGTACTTC. This translates into CASSLTGRENEQYF.